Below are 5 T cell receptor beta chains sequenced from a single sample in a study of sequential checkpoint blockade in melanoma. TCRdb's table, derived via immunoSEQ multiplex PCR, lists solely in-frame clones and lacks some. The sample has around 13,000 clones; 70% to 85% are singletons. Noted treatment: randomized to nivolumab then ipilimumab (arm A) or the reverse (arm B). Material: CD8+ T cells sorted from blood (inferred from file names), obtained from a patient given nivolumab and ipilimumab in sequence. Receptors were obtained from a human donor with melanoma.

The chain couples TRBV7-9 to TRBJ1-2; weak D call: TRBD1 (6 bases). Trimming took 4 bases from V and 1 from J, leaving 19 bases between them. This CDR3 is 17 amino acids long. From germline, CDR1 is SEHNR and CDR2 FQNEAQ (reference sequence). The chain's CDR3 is CASSSPEGQTFNYGYTF. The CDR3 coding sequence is TGTGCCAGCAGCTCTCCTGAGGGACAAACGTTTAACTATGGCTACACCTTC.

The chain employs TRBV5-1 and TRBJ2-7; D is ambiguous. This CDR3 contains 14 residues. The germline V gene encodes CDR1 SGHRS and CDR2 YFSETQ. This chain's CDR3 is CASSLGLSSYEQYV. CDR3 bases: TGTGCCAGCAGCTTGGGTCTTAGCTCCTACGAGCAGTACGTC.

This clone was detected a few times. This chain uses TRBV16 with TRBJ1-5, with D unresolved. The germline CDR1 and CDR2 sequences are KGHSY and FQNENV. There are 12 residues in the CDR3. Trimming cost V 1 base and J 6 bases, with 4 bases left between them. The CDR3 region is CASSQFIQPQHF. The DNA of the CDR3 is TGTGCCAGCAGCCAATTTATTCAGCCCCAGCATTTT.

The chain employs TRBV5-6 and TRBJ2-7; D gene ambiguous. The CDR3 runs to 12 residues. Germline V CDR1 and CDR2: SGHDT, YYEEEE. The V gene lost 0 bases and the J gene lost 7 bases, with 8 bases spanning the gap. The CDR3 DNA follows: TGTGCCAGCAGCTTGGCCGCTGGAGAGCAGTACGTC. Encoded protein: CASSLAAGEQYV.

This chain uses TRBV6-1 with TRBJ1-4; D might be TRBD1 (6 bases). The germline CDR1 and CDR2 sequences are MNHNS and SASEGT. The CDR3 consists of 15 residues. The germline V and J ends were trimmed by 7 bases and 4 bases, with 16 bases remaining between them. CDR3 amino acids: CASTEGGDINEKLFF. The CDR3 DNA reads TGTGCCAGCACCGAAGGGGGTGACATTAATGAAAAACTGTTTTTT.